Below are 16 T cell receptor beta chains sequenced from a single sample in a study of T cell responses to AZD1222 COVID-19 vaccine. The table came from immunoSEQ multiplex PCR; TCRdb's copy has only in-frame clones and leaves some out. The table includes some 150,000 clones, about nine tenths detected once. This specimen was peripheral blood, taken on day 0 of AZD1222 vaccination. These receptors were taken from an adult in good health.

The chain links TRBV29-1 to TRBJ2-3; 9 positions agree with TRBD1. The V gene's germline CDR1 is SQVTM and CDR2 ANQGSEA. Germline trimming cut 1 base from V and 6 bases from J; bases unmatched to any gene: 5. This CDR3 is built from 14 residues. The CDR3 region is CSVEGRQGGDTQYF. In nucleotides, the CDR3 is TGCAGCGTTGAAGGACGACAGGGGGGTGATACGCAGTATTTT.

This chain connects TRBV2 to TRBJ2-5, with 8 nucleotides matching TRBD2. Germline CDR1 SNHLY, CDR2 FYNNEI. The CDR3 runs to 16 residues. Trimming cost V 6 bases and J 2 bases; bases outside gene matches: 11. CDR3 region: CASSQDRLATQETQYF. As DNA, the CDR3 is TGTGCCAGCAGCCAAGACCGACTAGCGACGCAAGAGACCCAGTACTTC.

The J gene is TRBJ1-2, the V gene TRBV5-4; D gene ambiguous. The CDR3 totals 12 residues. V dropped 0 bases and J dropped 6 bases, with 6 bases sitting between them. Germline lookup yields CDR1 SGHNT and CDR2 YYREEE (reference sequence). The DNA for the CDR3 is TGTGCCAGCAGCTTGGTCGGTGATGGCTACACCTTC. It yields the protein CASSLVGDGYTF.

The chain employs TRBV19 and TRBJ1-2; no clear D gene. The CDR3 has 15 amino acids. Germline V gene sequence: CDR1 LNHDA, CDR2 SQIVND (reference sequence). The germline V and J ends were trimmed by 3 bases and 4 bases, with 15 bases remaining between them. CDR3 bases: TGTGCCAGTAGTATCTCGTCAGCGGATGGCTATGGCTACACCTTC. Its translation is CASSISSADGYGYTF.

This clone has a single count. The chain combines TRBV9 with TRBJ2-1; 7 bases are a match to TRBD2. There are 15 residues in the CDR3. The germline CDR1 and CDR2 sequences are SGDLS and YYNGEE. V lost 3 bases, J lost 5 bases, and 8 bases stayed unmatched. CDR3 region: CASSESGVVHNEQFF. The CDR3 DNA sequence: TGTGCCAGCAGCGAGAGCGGGGTTGTACACAATGAGCAGTTCTTC.

The rearrangement joins TRBV10-3 to TRBJ2-2; 10 nucleotides line up with TRBD2. In germline, CDR1 is ENHRY, CDR2 SYGVKD. Trimming took 4 bases from V and 4 from J; bases not matched to a gene: 3. This CDR3 contains 15 residues. The DNA of the CDR3 is TGTGCCATCAGTGGCGTAGCGGGAGGCACCGGGGAGCTGTTTTTT. Translating gives CAISGVAGGTGELFF.

A few counts support this clone. The chain employs TRBV6-5 and TRBJ2-1; 9 bases map to TRBD2. Germline lookup yields CDR1 MNHEY and CDR2 SVGAGI. V lost 4 bases and J lost 9; bases outside the gene matches: 10. This CDR3 has 15 residues. DNA of the CDR3: TGTGCCAGCAGTTTAATAGCGGGAGAAGTTGGTGAGCAGTTCTTC. It translates to CASSLIAGEVGEQFF.

This clone occurred once. This chain links TRBV10-1 with TRBJ2-1; TRBD2 aligns across 9 bases. The CDR3 consists of 17 residues. V trimming: 3 bases; J trimming: 8 bases; junction bases outside the gene matches: 14. Germline values: CDR1 WNHNN, CDR2 SYGVQD (reference sequence). Here the CDR3 DNA reads TGCGCCAGCAGTGAAGTAGTCCTAGCGGGAACAATCCATGAGCAGTTCTTC. This gives the protein CASSEVVLAGTIHEQFF.

This rearrangement joins TRBV7-9 to TRBJ1-1; D is undetermined. The V and J ends lost 3 bases and 1 base respectively, with 6 bases between them. Germline V CDR1 and CDR2: SEHNR, FQNEAQ (reference sequence). This CDR3 is built from 13 residues. Here the CDR3 DNA reads TGTGCCAGCAGCTTTTGGCCGAACACTGAAGCTTTCTTT. Its translation: CASSFWPNTEAFF.

The chain carries TRBV5-5 and TRBJ1-1; D gene ambiguous. The ends were cut back, 0 bases at V and 1 base at J, with 7 bases in the middle. The CDR3 is 14 amino acids. From germline, CDR1 is SGHKS and CDR2 YYEKEE (reference sequence). The CDR3 here is CASSLAPKNTEAFF. The CDR3 region has the DNA TGTGCCAGCAGCTTGGCCCCGAAGAACACTGAAGCTTTCTTT.

The rearrangement joins TRBV4-1 to TRBJ2-3; a weak D match, TRBD2 (5 bases). This CDR3 is built from 16 residues. V lost 0 bases and J lost 6, with 16 bases in between. Germline V gene lookup returns CDR1 MGHRA and CDR2 YSYEKL. Here the CDR3 DNA reads TGCGCCAGCAGCCAAGAGACGGGAACTAGTCTTGATACGCAGTATTTT. This sequence encodes CASSQETGTSLDTQYF.

This rearrangement joins TRBV28 to TRBJ1-1; D might be TRBD1 (6 bases). The CDR3 is 12 amino acids. The germline CDR1 and CDR2 sequences are MDHEN and SYDVKM. V was trimmed by 3 bases and J by 8 bases, leaving 10 bases between them. CDR3 DNA sequence: TGTGCCAGCAGTTTCCAGGGGCTGGAAGCTTTCTTT. The encoded protein is CASSFQGLEAFF.

V and J are TRBV24-1 and TRBJ2-1, with TRBD2 as a possible D gene (5 bases). CDR1 is KGHDR and CDR2 is SFDVKD in the germline V gene. V dropped 1 base and J dropped 7 bases, with 10 bases sitting between them. The CDR3 runs to 14 residues. Here the CDR3 DNA reads TGTGCCACCAGTGATTTTGGATCGGGGAATGAGCAGTTCTTC. This encodes CATSDFGSGNEQFF.

The CDR3 sequence: CASSVQGAHTEAFF. In nucleotides, the CDR3 is TGTGCCAGCAGTGTACAGGGGGCGCACACTGAAGCTTTCTTT. The chain uses TRBV2 and TRBJ1-1; 9 positions agree with TRBD1. V dropped 4 bases and J dropped 3; count of bases not matched to a gene: 3. The CDR3 loop spans 14 amino acids. Germline CDR1 is SNHLY and CDR2 is FYNNEI.

V and J are TRBV18 and TRBJ1-1; D is possibly TRBD1 (6 bases). The CDR3 covers 14 residues. CDR1 is KGHSH, CDR2 LQKENI, per germline. The V and J ends lost 6 bases and 6 bases respectively, with 17 bases between them. CDR3 in amino acids: CASSRSGGAAEAFF. The CDR3 bases are TGTGCCAGCTCGCGTTCGGGGGGCGCGGCTGAAGCTTTCTTT.

This clone was counted a single time. This chain links TRBV6-6 with TRBJ2-7, with 8 bases matching TRBD2. Germline V gives CDR1 MNHNY, CDR2 SVGAGI (reference sequence). V gave up 7 bases and J gave up 7 bases; unmatched junction bases: 15. CDR3 size: 15 residues. In DNA form, the CDR3 reads TGTGCCAGCATTCTCGGGCATAGCGGGGTGGGGGAGCAGTACTTC. Protein sequence: CASILGHSGVGEQYF.